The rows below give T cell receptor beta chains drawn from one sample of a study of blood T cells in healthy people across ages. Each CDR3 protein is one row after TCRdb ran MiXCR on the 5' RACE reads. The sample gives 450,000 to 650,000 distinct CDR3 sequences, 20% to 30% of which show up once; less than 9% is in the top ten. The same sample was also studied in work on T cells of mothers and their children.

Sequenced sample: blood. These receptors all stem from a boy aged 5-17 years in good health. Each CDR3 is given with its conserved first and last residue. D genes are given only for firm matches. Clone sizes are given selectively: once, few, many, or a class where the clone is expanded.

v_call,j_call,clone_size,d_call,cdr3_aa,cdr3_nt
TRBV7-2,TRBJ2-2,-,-,CASSLQGYTGELFF,TGTGCCAGCAGCTTACAGGGTTACACCGGGGAGCTGTTTTTT
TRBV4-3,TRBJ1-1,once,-,CASSPSGQGDGEAFF,TGCGCCAGCAGCCCCTCAGGGCAGGGTGACGGTGAAGCTTTCTTT
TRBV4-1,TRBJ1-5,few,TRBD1,CASSPGARGQGQPQHF,TGCGCCAGCAGCCCGGGGGCCAGGGGGCAAGGTCAGCCCCAGCATTTT
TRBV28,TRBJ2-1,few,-,CASSFQAGANEQFF,TGTGCCAGCAGTTTCCAGGCGGGGGCCAATGAGCAGTTCTTC
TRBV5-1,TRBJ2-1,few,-,CASSLGMDYNEQFF,TGCGCCAGCAGCTTGGGGATGGATTACAATGAGCAGTTCTTC
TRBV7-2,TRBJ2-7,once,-,CASSLPSLNEQYF,TGTGCCAGCAGCTTACCCTCCCTAAACGAGCAGTACTTC
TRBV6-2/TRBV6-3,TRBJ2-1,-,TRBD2,CASSYRTSGEQFF,TGTGCCAGCAGTTATAGGACTAGCGGGGAGCAGTTCTTC
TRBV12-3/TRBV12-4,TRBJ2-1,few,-,CASSLGLVSEQFF,TGTGCCAGCAGTTTGGGCCTAGTTAGTGAGCAGTTCTTC
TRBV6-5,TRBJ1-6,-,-,CASSRTAYNSPLHF,TGTGCCAGCAGTCGGACGGCTTACAATTCACCCCTCCACTTT
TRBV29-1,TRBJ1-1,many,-,CSVERMNTEAFF,TGCAGCGTTGAGCGGATGAACACTGAAGCTTTCTTT
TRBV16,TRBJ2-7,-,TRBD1,CASADGTGITYEQYF,TGTGCCAGCGCCGATGGGACAGGGATAACCTACGAGCAGTACTTC
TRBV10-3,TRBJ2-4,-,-,CAISADEGRDIQYF,TGTGCCATCAGTGCCGACGAGGGTAGGGACATTCAGTACTTC
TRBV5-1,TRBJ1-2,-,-,CASSLAATKDGYTF,TGCGCCAGCAGCTTGGCCGCGACAAAAGATGGCTACACCTTC
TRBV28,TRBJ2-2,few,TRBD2,CASSHLAGGNTGELFF,TGTGCCAGCAGTCATCTAGCGGGGGGAAACACCGGGGAGCTGTTTTTT
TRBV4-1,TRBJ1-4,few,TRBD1,CASSQIRDRGNGHKANEKLFF,TGCGCCAGCAGCCAGATCCGGGACAGGGGAAACGGGCACAAGGCAAATGAAAAACTGTTTTTT
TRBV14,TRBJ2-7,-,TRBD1,CASSQIAGQGGYEQYF,TGTGCCAGCAGCCAAATTGCGGGACAGGGGGGATACGAGCAGTACTTC
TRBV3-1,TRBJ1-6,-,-,CASSQGIDNSPLHF,TGTGCCAGCAGCCAAGGGATAGACAATTCACCCCTCCACTTT
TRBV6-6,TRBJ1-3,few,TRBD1,CASTRTGASGNTIYF,TGTGCCAGTACCCGGACAGGGGCCTCTGGAAACACCATATATTTT
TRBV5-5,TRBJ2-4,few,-,CASSLDSEGNIQYF,TGTGCCAGCAGCTTGGACTCGGAGGGGAACATTCAGTACTTC
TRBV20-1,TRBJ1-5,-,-,CSARSRTVEGPQHF,TGCAGTGCTAGATCTCGGACGGTAGAGGGGCCCCAGCATTTT
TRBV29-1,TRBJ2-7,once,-,CSVWADEGEQYF,TGCAGCGTGTGGGCTGATGAGGGCGAGCAGTACTTC
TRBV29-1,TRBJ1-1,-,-,CSVDGMNTEAFF,TGCAGCGTTGACGGGATGAACACTGAAGCTTTCTTT
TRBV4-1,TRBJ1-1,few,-,CASSQLWQDTEAFF,TGCGCCAGCAGCCAACTTTGGCAGGACACTGAAGCTTTCTTT
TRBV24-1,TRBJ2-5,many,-,CATIPGPQETQYF,TGTGCCACCATTCCCGGGCCTCAAGAGACCCAGTACTTC
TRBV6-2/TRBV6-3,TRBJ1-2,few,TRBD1,CASSPITRQGRNYGYTF,TGTGCCAGCAGTCCCATAACGCGACAGGGACGAAACTATGGCTACACCTTC
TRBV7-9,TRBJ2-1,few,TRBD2,CASSPGGGPHYNEQFF,TGTGCCAGCAGCCCGGGGGGAGGTCCTCACTACAATGAGCAGTTCTTC
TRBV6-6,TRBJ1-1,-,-,CASSYSSLNTEAFF,TGTGCCAGCAGTTACTCCAGTTTAAACACTGAAGCTTTCTTT
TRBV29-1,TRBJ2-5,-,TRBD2,CSVEDRLAGSQETQYF,TGCAGCGTTGAAGATCGGCTAGCGGGGTCACAAGAGACCCAGTACTTC
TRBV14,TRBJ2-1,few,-,CASSQEFWGPNNEQFF,TGTGCCAGCAGCCAAGAGTTTTGGGGGCCAAACAATGAGCAGTTCTTC
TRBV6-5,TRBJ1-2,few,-,CASSSAVRGYTF,TGTGCCAGCAGTTCTGCGGTGAGAGGCTACACCTTC
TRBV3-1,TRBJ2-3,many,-,CASSQGLDTQYF,TGTGCCAGCAGCCAGGGACTGGATACGCAGTATTTT
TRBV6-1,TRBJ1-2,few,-,CASSEAMEFGYTF,TGTGCCAGCAGTGAAGCGATGGAGTTTGGCTACACCTTC
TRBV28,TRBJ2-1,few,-,CASSTTNPGRSSYNEQFF,TGTGCCAGCAGTACCACCAATCCGGGTCGGAGCTCCTACAATGAGCAGTTCTTC
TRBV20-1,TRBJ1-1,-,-,CSARTYQGVFEAFF,TGCAGTGCTAGAACCTACCAGGGTGTTTTTGAAGCTTTCTTT
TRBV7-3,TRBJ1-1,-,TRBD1,CASSSGQGENTEAFF,TGTGCCAGCAGCTCGGGACAGGGAGAAAACACTGAAGCTTTCTTT
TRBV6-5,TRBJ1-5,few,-,CASSYGSVNQPQHF,TGTGCCAGCAGTTACGGGTCAGTGAATCAGCCCCAGCATTTT
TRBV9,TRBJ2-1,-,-,CASSEEPSDFYNEQFF,TGTGCCAGCAGCGAGGAGCCCAGCGATTTCTACAATGAGCAGTTCTTC
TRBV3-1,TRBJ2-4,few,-,CASSQVRGVDLKNIQYF,TGTGCCAGCAGCCAAGTTCGGGGTGTAGACCTTAAAAACATTCAGTACTTC
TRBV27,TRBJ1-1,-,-,CASSQIGGVTEAFF,TGTGCCAGCAGCCAAATAGGGGGAGTCACTGAAGCTTTCTTT
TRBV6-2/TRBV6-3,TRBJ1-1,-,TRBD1,CASRRQGVFITEAFF,TGTGCCAGCAGAAGACAGGGGGTCTTCATTACTGAAGCTTTCTTT
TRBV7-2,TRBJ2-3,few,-,CASSLAWTDTQYF,TGTGCCAGCAGCTTAGCCTGGACAGATACGCAGTATTTT
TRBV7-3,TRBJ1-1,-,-,CASSTSGRRNTEAFF,TGTGCCAGCAGCACCTCAGGAAGAAGGAACACTGAAGCTTTCTTT
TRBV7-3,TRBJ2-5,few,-,CASSLTIQETQYF,TGTGCCAGCAGCTTAACTATTCAAGAGACCCAGTACTTC
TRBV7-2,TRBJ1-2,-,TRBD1,CASSTTGGPRGYTF,TGTGCCAGCAGCACGACAGGGGGACCGCGAGGCTACACCTTC
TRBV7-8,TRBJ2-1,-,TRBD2,CASGTPSGRSYNEQFF,TGTGCCAGCGGCACTCCCAGCGGGAGATCCTACAATGAGCAGTTCTTC
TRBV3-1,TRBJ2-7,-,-,CASSPKGGEQYF,TGTGCCAGCAGCCCCAAAGGAGGGGAGCAGTACTTC
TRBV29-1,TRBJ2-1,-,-,CSVDRAGGYNEQFF,TGCAGCGTTGACAGGGCAGGAGGATACAATGAGCAGTTCTTC
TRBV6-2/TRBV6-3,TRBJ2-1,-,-,CASSPPGPVPNEQFF,TGTGCCAGCAGTCCTCCGGGCCCCGTTCCTAATGAGCAGTTCTTC